This T cell receptor beta chain derives from a study of OX40 agonist ivuxolimab in advanced cancers. As for the study in general: Patients were treated with intravenous ivuxolimab, dosed at 0.01 to 10 mg/kg and infused every 2 weeks. Under the entry rules, prior anti-PD-1, anti-PD-L1 or anti-CTLA-4 therapy was allowed, and approximately 36% had some.

Produced via immunoSEQ multiplex PCR; TCRdb's table is partial and in-frame only. The sample has 69,000 or so clones, roughly 82% seen once. The TCR sequence derives from an adult with an advanced solid tumor such as melanoma, head and neck, liver or kidney cancer. The sample consisted of CD4+ or CD8+ T cells sorted from blood, taken in a trial of the OX40 agonist ivuxolimab.

The CDR3 region has the DNA TGTGCCAGCACTAAGGAGGGGCGCGAGCAGTACTTC. Translated, it gives CASTKEGREQYF. This chain joins TRBV5-5 and TRBJ2-5; a possible D gene is TRBD2 (6 bases). TRBJ2-7 explains the end of the DNA better; the J call may be wrong. This CDR3 has 12 amino acids. The germline V gene encodes CDR1 SGHKS and CDR2 YYEKEE (reference sequence).